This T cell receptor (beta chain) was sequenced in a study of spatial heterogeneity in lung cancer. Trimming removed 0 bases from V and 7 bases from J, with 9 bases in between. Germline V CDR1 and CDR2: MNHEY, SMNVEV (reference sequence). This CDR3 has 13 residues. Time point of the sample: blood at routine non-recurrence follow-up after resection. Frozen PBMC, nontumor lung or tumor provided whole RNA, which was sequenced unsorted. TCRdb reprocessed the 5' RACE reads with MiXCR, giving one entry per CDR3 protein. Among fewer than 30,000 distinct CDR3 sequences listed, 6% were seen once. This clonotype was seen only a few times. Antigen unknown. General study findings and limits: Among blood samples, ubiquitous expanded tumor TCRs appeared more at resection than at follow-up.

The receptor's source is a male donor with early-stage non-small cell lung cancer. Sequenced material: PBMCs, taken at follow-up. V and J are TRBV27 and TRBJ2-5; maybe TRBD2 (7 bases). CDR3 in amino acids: CASSLSRGGTQYF. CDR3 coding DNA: TGTGCCAGCAGTTTATCGAGGGGGGGGACCCAGTACTTC.